This T cell receptor beta chain was obtained from a study of metastatic and nonmetastatic thyroid tumors. Study-wide context: Repertoires were compared across blood and tumor or nodule tissue from malignant and benign thyroid patients.

This clone was recorded at least ten times. The antigen is undetermined. General study results and limits: Benign nodules reportedly had significantly lower TCR beta diversity than malignant thyroid tumors in blood and tumor.

Until they underwent thyroid surgery, no patient had received any treatment. Per the original methods: Researchers built a distant-metastasis classifier for papillary thyroid cancer that drew on CDR3 differences across clinicopathological groups. TCRdb re-called the PCR reads through MiXCR. None of the V and J calls come from the authors' own analysis; TCRdb made them. Of 85,000 to 100,000 clones listed, over 9.5% are singletons. The germline gives CDR1 MGHRA, CDR2 YSYEKL. CDR3 size: 17 residues. V lost 4 bases to trimming and J lost 0 bases; unmatched junction nucleotides: 8. Sequencing used blood. This clonotype originated in a female donor with papillary thyroid cancer or a benign thyroid nodule (not recorded which). Some clones in this sample may be carry-over from other donors' samples. The chain combines TRBV4-1 with TRBJ2-1; 8 bases match TRBD2. In nucleotides, the CDR3 is TGCGCCAGCAGCCCCCTAGGCGGGGGGAGCTCCTACAATGAGCAGTTCTTC. It codes for CASSPLGGGSSYNEQFF.